Below, one TCR beta chain is given with its context. This entry comes from a study of T cell changes during pregnancy in multiple sclerosis. Produced via immunoSEQ multiplex PCR; TCRdb's table is partial and in-frame only. The table has 40,000 to 50,000 clones, over 90% seen once. This sample comprised CD8+ T cells from peripheral blood mononuclear cells, obtained in the third trimester of pregnancy. This TCR was sampled from a female donor with multiple sclerosis, enrolled in a pregnancy study.

The CDR3 DNA sequence: TGTGCCAGCAGTGGAGAGGGAATCCGCTACGAGCAGTACTTC. This gives the protein CASSGEGIRYEQYF. The chain links TRBV2 to TRBJ2-7, with D possibly being TRBD2 (5 bases). The germline V gene has CDR1 SNHLY and CDR2 FYNNEI. The V gene lost 4 bases and the J gene lost 3 bases, with 13 bases spanning the gap. This CDR3 has 14 residues. The variable domain in full, completed from reference TRBV2 and TRBJ2-7, reads EPEVTQTPSHQVTQMGQEVILRCVPISNHLYFYWYRQILGQKVEFLVSFYNNEISEKSEIFDDQFSVERPDGSNFTLKIRSTKLEDSAMYFCASSGEGIRYEQYFGPGTRLTVT.